These 16 T cell receptor beta chains share one sample of origin, sequenced in a study of technical replicates of blood from several donors. Only in-frame clones appear in the TCRdb table, and some are missing; sequencing was by immunoSEQ multiplex PCR. Altogether more than 65,000 clones are present, 91% being singletons, with the ten largest covering 0.37%. Sequencing was carried out using T cells isolated from PBMCs. The source is a human donor in good health. Some clones in this sample may be carry-over from other donors' samples.

The genes are TRBV5-4 and TRBJ2-1; D perhaps matches TRBD2 (6 bases). The CDR3 has 14 residues. Trimming pared 0 bases from V and 9 bases from J, leaving 13 bases between. The germline gives CDR1 SGHNT, CDR2 YYREEE (reference sequence). The CDR3 sequence is CASSLGLALSEQFF. For the CDR3, the DNA is TGTGCCAGCAGCTTGGGCCTAGCGCTGAGTGAGCAGTTCTTC. Looking up the rest from reference TRBV5-4 and TRBJ2-1 gives the full variable domain: ETGVTQSPTHLIKTRGQQVTLRCSSQSGHNTVSWYQQALGQGPQFIFQYYREEENGRGNFPPRFSGLQFPNYSSELNVNALELDDSALYLCASSLGLALSEQFFGPGTRLTVL.

The chain has TRBV5-1 and TRBJ1-1, with 8 nucleotides matching TRBD1. Looked up from germline, CDR1 is SGHRS and CDR2 is YFSETQ. The CDR3 spans 14 residues. J gave up 4 bases and V 0 bases, and 2 bases lay outside the gene matches. The CDR3 DNA reads as TGCGCCAGCAGCTTGGGGACAGGGCGCACTGAAGCTTTCTTT. This codes for CASSLGTGRTEAFF.

This chain connects TRBV6-1 to TRBJ1-2, with D possibly being TRBD1 (5 bases). The CDR3 is 14 amino acids. Germline CDR1 and CDR2: MNHNS and SASEGT. V lost 6 bases to trimming and J lost 8 bases, with 19 bases between them. CDR3 protein: CASRAGTGLWGYTF. As DNA, the CDR3 is TGTGCCAGCAGAGCCGGGACTGGGTTGTGGGGCTACACCTTC.

The rearrangement joins TRBV5-1 to TRBJ2-7; 8 bases match TRBD1. Germline-derived CDR1 and CDR2 are SGHRS and YFSETQ. V trimming: 0 bases; J trimming: 1 base; junction bases outside the gene matches: 3. This CDR3 comprises 15 residues. CDR3 loop: CASSLGQGASYEQYF. As DNA, the CDR3 is TGCGCCAGCAGCTTGGGGCAGGGGGCTTCCTACGAGCAGTACTTC.

The chain is built from TRBV4-1 and TRBJ1-6; 7 bases match TRBD1. The CDR3 is 16 residues long. After removal of 6 bases from V and 7 bases from J, the junction contained 12 bases not matched to a gene. The germline V gene encodes CDR1 MGHRA and CDR2 YSYEKL. The CDR3 nucleotides read TGCGCCAGCAGGCAAATCGTCCGGGACAGAAATTCACCCCTCCACTTT. Translation: CASRQIVRDRNSPLHF.

This rearrangement joins TRBV7-9 to TRBJ1-1; maybe TRBD1 (6 bases). Trimming shortened V by 4 bases and J by 4 bases, and 13 bases separated the two germline ends. The germline CDR1 and CDR2 sequences are SEHNR and FQNEAQ (reference sequence). The CDR3 has 14 residues. The CDR3, as DNA: TGTGCCAGCAGCTCCCTGACAGGATCCACTGAAGCTTTCTTT. It specifies CASSSLTGSTEAFF.

The CDR3 nucleotides are TGTGCCAGCAGTTACGGGGGCCCGAACACCGGGGAGCTGTTTTTT. Protein: CASSYGGPNTGELFF. The V call is TRBV6-5, the J call TRBJ2-2; possibly TRBD1 for D (6 bases). Looked up from germline, CDR1 is MNHEY and CDR2 is SVGAGI. The CDR3 is 15 residues long. The V gene lost 2 bases and the J gene lost 0 bases, with 7 bases spanning the gap.

With respect to this clone: The junction departs from the called germline gene at one end, perhaps through a read error. Different DNA sequences within this sample yield the same CDR3. The chain carries TRBV5-1 and TRBJ1-1; a weak D match, TRBD1 (5 bases). CDR1 and CDR2 (germline): SGHRS, YFSETQ. CDR3 length: 15 residues. Written as DNA, the CDR3 is TGCGCCAGCAGCTTTCGACAGAACGTGAACACTGAGGCTTTCTTT. Its translation: CASSFRQNVNTEAFF.

The CDR3 region has the DNA TGCGCCAGTTCTAGCGGGGTTCAGGAGACCCAGTACTTC. Its protein product is CASSSGVQETQYF. The chain joins TRBV5-1 to TRBJ2-5, with TRBD2 identical over 9 bases. This CDR3 has 13 amino acids. Germline V gene lookup returns CDR1 SGHRS and CDR2 YFSETQ. Trimming removed 8 bases from V and 5 bases from J; junction bases left unmatched: 7.

The chain links TRBV30 to TRBJ2-7, with D possibly matching TRBD1 (6 bases). The ends were cut back, 4 bases at V and 2 bases at J, with 15 bases in the middle. CDR3 length: 14 residues. CDR1 is GTSNPN and CDR2 is SVGIG in the germline V gene (reference sequence). The CDR3 sequence is CAWKPLTGPYEQYF. CDR3 coding DNA: TGTGCCTGGAAACCACTAACAGGGCCCTACGAGCAGTACTTC.

This sequence joins TRBV11-2 and TRBJ2-2; 7 bases match TRBD1. V dropped 4 bases and J dropped 5; count of bases not matched to a gene: 7. CDR1 and CDR2 from the germline V gene are SGHAT and FQNNGV. The CDR3 is made up of 15 amino acids. The CDR3 DNA is TGTGCCAGCAGCTCCACAGGGGTGGGAACCGGGGAGCTGTTTTTT. As protein: CASSSTGVGTGELFF. The variable domain in full, completed from reference TRBV11-2 and TRBJ2-2, reads EAGVAQSPRYKIIEKRQSVAFWCNPISGHATLYWYQQILGQGPKLLIQFQNNGVVDDSQLPKDRFSAERLKGVDSTLKIQPAKLEDSAVYLCASSSTGVGTGELFFGEGSRLTVL.

CDR3 in amino acids: CASKFPGQEREQFF. CDR3 DNA: TGTGCCAGCAAGTTCCCGGGACAAGAGAGAGAGCAGTTCTTC. This rearrangement joins TRBV2 to TRBJ2-1, with TRBD1 as a possible D gene (6 bases). The germline V and J ends were trimmed by 7 bases and 10 bases, with 20 bases remaining between them. The CDR3 is 14 amino acids. Germline V gives CDR1 SNHLY, CDR2 FYNNEI.

The chain links TRBV14 to TRBJ1-4, with D maybe TRBD1 (5 bases). This CDR3 is built from 19 residues. The V end was cut by 1 base, the J end by 3 bases, with 21 bases between. CDR1 SGHDN and CDR2 FVKESK come from the germline V gene. The CDR3 nucleotides read TGTGCCAGCAGCCAAGTGCGAACGGCAGGGACTTTGGCTAATGAAAAACTGTTTTTT. The encoded protein is CASSQVRTAGTLANEKLFF.

This clone was counted a single time. The V and J genes are TRBV7-9 and TRBJ1-3; 7 bases map to TRBD1. The CDR3 has 15 residues. With 5 bases clipped from V and 6 bases from J, the junction kept 10 bases outside the gene matches. The germline V gene has CDR1 SEHNR and CDR2 FQNEAQ (reference sequence). CDR3 residues: CASSDHGTVLNTIYF. In DNA, the CDR3 is TGTGCCAGCAGCGATCACGGGACAGTCTTAAACACCATATATTTT.

This chain connects TRBV6-5 to TRBJ2-2; D is unclear. The CDR3 length is 14 residues. The V end lost 8 bases, the J end lost 0 bases, and 10 bases lay between the germline ends. Germline loops: CDR1 MNHEY, CDR2 SVGAGI. The CDR3 DNA reads TGTGCCAGCCAGCTGCAGGCGAACACCGGGGAGCTGTTTTTT. Amino acid sequence: CASQLQANTGELFF.

V is TRBV9 and J is TRBJ2-5; a weak D match, TRBD2 (6 bases). Germline CDR1 reads SGDLS; CDR2 reads YYNGEE. V was clipped by 2 bases and J by 2 bases, with 13 bases between them. CDR3 size: 15 residues. The CDR3 loop is CASSVSSAGQETQYF. In DNA form, the CDR3 reads TGTGCCAGCAGCGTCAGTTCGGCGGGACAAGAGACCCAGTACTTC.